The clone carrying this T cell receptor (beta chain) has more than one count but fewer than ten. TCRdb redid the calling of the reads with MiXCR, one entry per CDR3 protein. The data hold some 700,000 distinct CDR3 sequences, with roughly 36% observed a single time. Between the trimmed V and J ends, which lost 3 bases and 11 bases, there was a span of 14 bases. Germline CDR1 is SGHTA and CDR2 is FQGNSA. This CDR3 is 13 amino acids long. These data are taken from a study of T cell repertoires in cytomegalovirus infection. The specimen sequenced was PBMCs. The sequence came from a human donor in good health (CMV status not recorded). Some clones in this sample may be carry-over from other donors' samples. The V gene is TRBV7-2, the J gene TRBJ1-5; maybe TRBD1 (5 bases). CDR3 in amino acids: CASSFGGRATQHF. DNA for the CDR3: TGTGCCAGCAGCTTTGGGGGTCGGGCAACCCAGCATTTT.